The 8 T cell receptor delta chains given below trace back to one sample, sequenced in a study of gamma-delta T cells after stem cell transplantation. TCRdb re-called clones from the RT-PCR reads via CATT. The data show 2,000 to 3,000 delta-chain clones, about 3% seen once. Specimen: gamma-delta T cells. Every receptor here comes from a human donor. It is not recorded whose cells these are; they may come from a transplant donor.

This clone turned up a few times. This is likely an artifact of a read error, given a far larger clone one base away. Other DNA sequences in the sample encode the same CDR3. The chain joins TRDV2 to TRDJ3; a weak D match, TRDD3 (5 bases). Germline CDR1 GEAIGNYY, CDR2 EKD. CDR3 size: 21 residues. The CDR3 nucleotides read TGCGCCTGTGACACCGCGGATAGCCGTACTGGAAAGGCCTGGGACACCCGACAGATGTTTTTC. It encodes CACDTADSRTGKAWDTRQMFF.

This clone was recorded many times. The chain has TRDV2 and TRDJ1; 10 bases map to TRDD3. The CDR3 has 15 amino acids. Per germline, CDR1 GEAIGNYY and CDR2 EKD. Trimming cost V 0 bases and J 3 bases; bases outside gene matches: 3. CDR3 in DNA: TGTGCCTGTGACACCCTGGGGGATAAGGCCGATAAACTCATCTTT. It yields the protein CACDTLGDKADKLIF.

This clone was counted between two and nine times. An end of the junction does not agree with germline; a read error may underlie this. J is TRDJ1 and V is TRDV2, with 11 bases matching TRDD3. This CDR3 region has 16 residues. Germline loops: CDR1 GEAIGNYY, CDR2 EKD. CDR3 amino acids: CACDPLGDKRTDKPIF. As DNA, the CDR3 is TGTGCCTGTGACCCACTGGGGGATAAGAGAACCGATAAACCCATCTTT.

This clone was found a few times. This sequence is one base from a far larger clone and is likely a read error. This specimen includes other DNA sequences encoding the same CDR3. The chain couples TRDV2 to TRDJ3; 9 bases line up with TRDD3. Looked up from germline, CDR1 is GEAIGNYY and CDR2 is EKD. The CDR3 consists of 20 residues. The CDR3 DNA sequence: TGTGCCTGTGACACACCTGGGGGATCCCCGAGCTCCTGGGACACCCGACAGATGTTCTTC. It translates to CACDTPGGSPSSWDTRQMFF.

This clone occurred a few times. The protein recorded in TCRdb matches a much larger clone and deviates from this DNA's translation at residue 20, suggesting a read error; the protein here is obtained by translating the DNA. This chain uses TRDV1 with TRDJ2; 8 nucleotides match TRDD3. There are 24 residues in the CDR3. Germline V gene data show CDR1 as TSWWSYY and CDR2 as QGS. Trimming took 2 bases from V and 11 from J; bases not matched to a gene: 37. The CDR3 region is CALGELAPSRAYWGLTPRQRQLFF. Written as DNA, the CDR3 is TGTGCTCTTGGGGAATTGGCACCTTCCCGTGCGTACTGGGGGCTAACCCCGAGACAGCGGCAACTCTTCTTT.

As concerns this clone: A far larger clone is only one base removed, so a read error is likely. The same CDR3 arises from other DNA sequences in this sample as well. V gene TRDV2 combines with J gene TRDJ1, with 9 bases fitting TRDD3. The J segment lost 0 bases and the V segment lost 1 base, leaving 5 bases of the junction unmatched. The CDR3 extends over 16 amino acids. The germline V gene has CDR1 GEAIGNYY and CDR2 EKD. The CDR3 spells CACDTVSGGYTDKLIF. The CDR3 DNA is TGTGCCTGTGACACTGTGTCTGGGGGATACACCGATAAACTCATCTTT.

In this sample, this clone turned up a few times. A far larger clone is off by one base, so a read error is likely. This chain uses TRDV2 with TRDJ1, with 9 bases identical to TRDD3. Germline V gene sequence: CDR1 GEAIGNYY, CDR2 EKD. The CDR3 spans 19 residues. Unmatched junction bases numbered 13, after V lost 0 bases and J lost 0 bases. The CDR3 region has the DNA TGTGCCTGTGACACCGCCTCAACTGGGGGAACCCTGCACACCGATAAACTCATCTTT. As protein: CACDTASTGGTLHTDKLIF.

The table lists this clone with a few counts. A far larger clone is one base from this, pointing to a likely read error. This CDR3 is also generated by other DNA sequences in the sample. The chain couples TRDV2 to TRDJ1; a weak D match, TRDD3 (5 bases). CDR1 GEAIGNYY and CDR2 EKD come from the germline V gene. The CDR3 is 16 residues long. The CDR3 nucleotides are TGTGCCTGTGACACCGTCGGGGGCCAGTACACCGATAAACTCATCTTC. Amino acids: CACDTVGGQYTDKLIF.